This T cell receptor (beta chain) was identified in a study of blood T cell repertoires in COVID-19. In the study overall: Whether acute or convalescent, the COVID-19 samples came from the United States, Italy and Spain.

As originally analysed: It was from reference gene primer amplification that nucleated cell counts were estimated. Using immunoSEQ multiplex PCR, the repertoire was profiled, and TCRdb retains in-frame clones only, with some absent. For V, J and clone size, that table is used; D and trimming come from the DNA. The sample carries 85,000 to 100,000 clones, approximately 86% recorded once. In the case of this clone: Compared with germline, one end of the junction differs, possibly owing to a read error.

Germline lookup yields CDR1 SNHLY and CDR2 FYNNEI. The CDR3 totals 14 residues. The J gene is TRBJ2-7, the V gene TRBV2; TRBD2 matches 15 bases. Sequences were obtained from peripheral blood. The receptor was derived from a woman in her fifties or sixties in a cohort sampled during active or convalescent COVID-19. The CDR3 sequence: CASTVGLAGGPRCF. The CDR3 DNA reads as TGTGCCAGCACCGTTGGACTAGCGGGAGGGCCGCGCTGCTTC.